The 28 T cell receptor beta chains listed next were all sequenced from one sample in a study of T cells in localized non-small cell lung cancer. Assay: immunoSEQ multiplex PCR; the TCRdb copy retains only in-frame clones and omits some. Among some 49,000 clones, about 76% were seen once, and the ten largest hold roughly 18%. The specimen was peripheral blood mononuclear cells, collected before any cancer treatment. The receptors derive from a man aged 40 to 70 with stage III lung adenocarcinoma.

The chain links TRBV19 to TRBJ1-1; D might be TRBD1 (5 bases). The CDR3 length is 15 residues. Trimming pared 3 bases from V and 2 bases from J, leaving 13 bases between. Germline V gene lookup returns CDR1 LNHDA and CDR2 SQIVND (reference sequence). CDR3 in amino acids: CASSMSGALNTEAFF. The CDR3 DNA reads TGTGCCAGTAGTATGAGTGGGGCGCTTAACACTGAAGCTTTCTTT.

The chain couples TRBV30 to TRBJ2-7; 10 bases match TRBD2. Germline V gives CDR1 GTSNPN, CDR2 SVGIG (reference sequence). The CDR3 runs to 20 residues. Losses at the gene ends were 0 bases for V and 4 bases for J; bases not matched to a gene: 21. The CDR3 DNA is TGTGCCTGGAGTGTATTCCCAAACAAGGGGTCGGGACTAGCGTTTTACGAGCAGTACTTC. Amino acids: CAWSVFPNKGSGLAFYEQYF.

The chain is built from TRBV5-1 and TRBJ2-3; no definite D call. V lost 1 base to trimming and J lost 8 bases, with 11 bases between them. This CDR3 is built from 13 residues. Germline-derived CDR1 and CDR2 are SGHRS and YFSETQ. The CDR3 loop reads CASSLTAQITQYF. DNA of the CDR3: TGCGCCAGCAGCTTGACCGCACAGATTACGCAGTATTTT.

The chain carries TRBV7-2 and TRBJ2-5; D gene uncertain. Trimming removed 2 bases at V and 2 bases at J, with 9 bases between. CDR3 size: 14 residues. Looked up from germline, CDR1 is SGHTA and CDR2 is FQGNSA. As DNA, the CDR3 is TGTGCCAGCAGCTTACAGGTCCTGCAAGAGACCCAGTACTTC. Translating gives CASSLQVLQETQYF.

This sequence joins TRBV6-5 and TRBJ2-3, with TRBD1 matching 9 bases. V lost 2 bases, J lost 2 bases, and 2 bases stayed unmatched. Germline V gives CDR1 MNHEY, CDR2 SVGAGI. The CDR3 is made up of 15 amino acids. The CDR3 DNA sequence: TGTGCCAGCAGTTACCGGGACAGGGTCACAGATACGCAGTATTTT. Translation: CASSYRDRVTDTQYF.

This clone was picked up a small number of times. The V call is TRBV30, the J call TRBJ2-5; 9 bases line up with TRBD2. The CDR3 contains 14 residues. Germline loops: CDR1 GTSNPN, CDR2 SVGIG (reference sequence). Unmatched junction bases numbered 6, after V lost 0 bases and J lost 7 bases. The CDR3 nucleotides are TGTGCCTGGAGTGTAGCGGGGGGTACTGGGACCCAGTACTTC. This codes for CAWSVAGGTGTQYF.

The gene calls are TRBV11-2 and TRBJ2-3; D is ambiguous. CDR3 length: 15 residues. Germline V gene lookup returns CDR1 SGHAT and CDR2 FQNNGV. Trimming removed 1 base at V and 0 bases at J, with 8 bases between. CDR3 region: CASSLGRSSTDTQYF. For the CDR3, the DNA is TGTGCCAGCAGCTTAGGCAGGTCTAGCACAGATACGCAGTATTTT.

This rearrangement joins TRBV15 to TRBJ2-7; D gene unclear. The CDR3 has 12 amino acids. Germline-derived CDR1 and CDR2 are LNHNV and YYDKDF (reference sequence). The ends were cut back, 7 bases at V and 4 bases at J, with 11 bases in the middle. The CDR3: CATTPDKYEQYF. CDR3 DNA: TGTGCCACCACCCCGGATAAGTACGAGCAGTACTTC.

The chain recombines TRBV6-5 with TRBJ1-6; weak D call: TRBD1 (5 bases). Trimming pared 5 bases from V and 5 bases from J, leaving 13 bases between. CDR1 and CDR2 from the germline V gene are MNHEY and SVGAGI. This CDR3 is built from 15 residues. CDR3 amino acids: CASSLLDTNNSPLHF. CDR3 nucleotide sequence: TGTGCCAGCAGTCTCCTGGACACGAATAATTCACCCCTCCACTTT.

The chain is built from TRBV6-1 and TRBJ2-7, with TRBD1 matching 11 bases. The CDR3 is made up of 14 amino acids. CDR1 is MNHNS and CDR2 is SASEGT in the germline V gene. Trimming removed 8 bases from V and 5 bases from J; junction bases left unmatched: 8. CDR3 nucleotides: TGTGCCAGCCCCCGGACAGGGGGCTTGAACGAGCAGTACTTC. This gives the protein CASPRTGGLNEQYF.

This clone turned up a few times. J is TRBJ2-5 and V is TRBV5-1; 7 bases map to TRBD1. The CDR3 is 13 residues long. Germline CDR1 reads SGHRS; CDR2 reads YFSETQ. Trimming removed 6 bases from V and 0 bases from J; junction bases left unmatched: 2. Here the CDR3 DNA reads TGCGCCAGCACGACAGGGAACCAAGAGACCCAGTACTTC. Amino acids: CASTTGNQETQYF.

The chain's CDR3 is CASSFLRTYEQYF. In nucleotides, the CDR3 is TGTGCCAGCAGTTTCCTGAGGACCTACGAGCAGTACTTC. The V and J genes are TRBV6-5 and TRBJ2-7; no clear D gene. The V gene's germline CDR1 is MNHEY and CDR2 SVGAGI. CDR3 length equals 13 residues. V lost 4 bases and J 2 bases, leaving 9 bases between the germline ends.

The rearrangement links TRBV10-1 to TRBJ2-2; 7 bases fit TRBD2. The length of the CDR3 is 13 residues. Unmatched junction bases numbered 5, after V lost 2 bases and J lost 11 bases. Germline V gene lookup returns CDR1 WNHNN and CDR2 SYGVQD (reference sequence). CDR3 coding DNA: TGCGCCAGCAGTGAGAACTGGGGGGGAGAGCTGTTTTTT. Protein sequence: CASSENWGGELFF.

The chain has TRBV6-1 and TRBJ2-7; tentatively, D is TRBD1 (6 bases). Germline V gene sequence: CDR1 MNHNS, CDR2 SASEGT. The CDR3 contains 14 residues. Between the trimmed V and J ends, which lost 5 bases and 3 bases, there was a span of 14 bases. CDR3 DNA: TGTGCCAGCAGTTCCCCACAGGGCGGCTACGAGCAGTACTTC. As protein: CASSSPQGGYEQYF.

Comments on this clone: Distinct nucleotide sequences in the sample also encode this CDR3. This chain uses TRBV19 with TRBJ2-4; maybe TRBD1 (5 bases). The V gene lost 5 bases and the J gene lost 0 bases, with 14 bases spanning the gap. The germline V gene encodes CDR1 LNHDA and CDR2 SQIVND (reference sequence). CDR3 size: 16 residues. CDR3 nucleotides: TGTGCCAGTAGTGGCCGAGACAGATTAGCCAAAAACATTCAGTACTTC. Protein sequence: CASSGRDRLAKNIQYF.

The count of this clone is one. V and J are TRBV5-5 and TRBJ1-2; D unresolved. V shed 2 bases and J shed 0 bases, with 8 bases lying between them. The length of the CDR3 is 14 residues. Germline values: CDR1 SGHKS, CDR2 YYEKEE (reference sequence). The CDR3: CASSFVDANYGYTF. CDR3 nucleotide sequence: TGTGCCAGCAGCTTCGTGGATGCTAACTATGGCTACACCTTC.

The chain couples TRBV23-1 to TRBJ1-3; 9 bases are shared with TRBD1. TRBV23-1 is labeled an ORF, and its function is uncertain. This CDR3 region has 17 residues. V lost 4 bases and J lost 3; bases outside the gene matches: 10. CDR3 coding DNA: TGCGCCAGCAGTCGGCCGCCGGGACAGGGAAGTGGAAACACCATATATTTT. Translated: CASSRPPGQGSGNTIYF.

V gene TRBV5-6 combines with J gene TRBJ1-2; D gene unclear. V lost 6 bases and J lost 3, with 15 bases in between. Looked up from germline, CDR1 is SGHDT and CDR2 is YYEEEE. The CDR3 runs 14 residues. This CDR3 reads CASNGEPIDYGYTF. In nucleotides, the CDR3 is TGTGCCAGCAATGGGGAACCAATTGACTATGGCTACACCTTC. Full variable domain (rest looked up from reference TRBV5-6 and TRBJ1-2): DAGVTQSPTHLIKTRGQQVTLRCSPKSGHDTVSWYQQALGQGPQFIFQYYEEEERQRGNFPDRFSGHQFPNYSSELNVNALLLGDSALYLCASNGEPIDYGYTFGSGTRLTVV.

CDR3 bases: TGTGCCAGCAGCTTAGAGGACTTTTTTGTCCACGAGCAGTACTTC. Its translation: CASSLEDFFVHEQYF. The rearrangement uses TRBV11-2 and TRBJ2-7; TRBD2 might be the D (5 bases). In germline, CDR1 is SGHAT, CDR2 FQNNGV. The length of the CDR3 is 15 residues. V was cut by 0 bases and J by 5 bases, with 14 bases left in between.

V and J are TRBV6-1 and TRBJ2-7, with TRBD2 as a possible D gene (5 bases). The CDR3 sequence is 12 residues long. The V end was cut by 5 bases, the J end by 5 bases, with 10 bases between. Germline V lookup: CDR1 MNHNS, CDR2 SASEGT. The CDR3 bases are TGTGCCAGCAGTCCCAACGGGGACGAGCAGTACTTC. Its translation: CASSPNGDEQYF.

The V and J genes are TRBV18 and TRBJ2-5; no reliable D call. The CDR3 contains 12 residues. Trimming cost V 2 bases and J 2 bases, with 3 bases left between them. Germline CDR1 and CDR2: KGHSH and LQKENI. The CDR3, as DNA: TGTGCCAGCTCACCAGCACAAGAGACCCAGTACTTC. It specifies CASSPAQETQYF.

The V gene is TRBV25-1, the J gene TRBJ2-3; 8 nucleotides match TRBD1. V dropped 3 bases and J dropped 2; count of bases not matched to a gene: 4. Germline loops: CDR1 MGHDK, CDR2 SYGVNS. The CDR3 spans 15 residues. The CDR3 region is CASSDRDRPTDTQYF. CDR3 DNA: TGTGCCAGCAGTGACCGGGACAGGCCCACAGATACGCAGTATTTT.

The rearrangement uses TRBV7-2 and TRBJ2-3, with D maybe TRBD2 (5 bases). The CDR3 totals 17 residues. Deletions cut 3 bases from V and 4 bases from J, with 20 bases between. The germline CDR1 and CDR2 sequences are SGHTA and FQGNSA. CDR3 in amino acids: CASSFVGGSAPPDTQYF. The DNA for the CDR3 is TGTGCCAGCAGCTTTGTTGGCGGGTCGGCCCCCCCAGATACGCAGTATTTT.

The CDR3 DNA is TGTGCCAGCAGCTTAGGTGCTAATCAGCCCCAGCATTTT. It translates to CASSLGANQPQHF. The chain employs TRBV11-1 and TRBJ1-5; no definite D call. This CDR3 spans 13 amino acids. The germline CDR1 and CDR2 sequences are SGHAT and FQDESV (reference sequence). The germline V and J ends were trimmed by 1 base and 4 bases, with 5 bases remaining between them.

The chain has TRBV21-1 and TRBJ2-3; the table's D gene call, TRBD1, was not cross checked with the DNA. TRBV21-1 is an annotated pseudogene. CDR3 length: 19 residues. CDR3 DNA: TGTGCCAGCAGCAAAATCATGCGGAGGGGGCGGGGTGGCACAGATACGCAGTATTTT. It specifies CASSKIMRRGRGGTDTQYF.

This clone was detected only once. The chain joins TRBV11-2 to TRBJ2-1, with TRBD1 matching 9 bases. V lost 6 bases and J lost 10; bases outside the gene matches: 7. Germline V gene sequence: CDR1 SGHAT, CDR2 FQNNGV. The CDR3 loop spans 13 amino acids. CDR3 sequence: CASSSYRGPEQFF. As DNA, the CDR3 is TGTGCCAGCAGTTCATACAGGGGGCCGGAGCAGTTCTTC.

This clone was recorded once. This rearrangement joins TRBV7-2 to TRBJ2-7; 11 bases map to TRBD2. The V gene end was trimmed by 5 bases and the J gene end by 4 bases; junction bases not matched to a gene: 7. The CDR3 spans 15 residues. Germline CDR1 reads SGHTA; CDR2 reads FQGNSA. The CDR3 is CASSPRLAGSYEQYF. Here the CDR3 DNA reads TGTGCCAGCAGCCCTAGACTAGCGGGGAGTTACGAGCAGTACTTC.

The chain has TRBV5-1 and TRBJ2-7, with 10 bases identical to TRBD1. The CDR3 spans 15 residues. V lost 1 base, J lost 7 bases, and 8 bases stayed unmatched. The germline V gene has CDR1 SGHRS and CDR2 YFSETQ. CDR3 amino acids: CASSLTMTGGEEQYF. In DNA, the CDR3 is TGCGCCAGCAGCTTGACCATGACAGGGGGCGAAGAGCAGTACTTC.